What follows are 3 T cell receptor beta chains derived from one specimen sequenced in a study of blood T cell repertoires in COVID-19. Produced via immunoSEQ multiplex PCR; TCRdb's table is partial and in-frame only. The data hold 300,000 to 400,000 clones, with 87% observed a single time. Sequencing input: peripheral blood. Source of these receptors: a man aged 30 to 45 with COVID-19, enrolled during active disease.

This rearrangement joins TRBV6-1 to TRBJ2-7; the match to TRBD1 covers 8 bases. The CDR3 is 14 amino acids. Germline lookup yields CDR1 MNHNS and CDR2 SASEGT. V lost 2 bases to trimming and J lost 3 bases; unmatched junction nucleotides: 3. The CDR3 reads CASSEKGTGYEQYF. The DNA for the CDR3 is TGTGCCAGCAGTGAAAAGGGGACAGGCTACGAGCAGTACTTC.

The chain is built from TRBV9 and TRBJ2-3, with 11 positions matching TRBD2. V was clipped by 4 bases and J by 2 bases; unmatched bases: 15. The germline V gene has CDR1 SGDLS and CDR2 YYNGEE. CDR3 length: 19 amino acids. The CDR3: CASSPTGTSGRSDTDTQYF. The CDR3 DNA is TGTGCCAGCAGCCCCACTGGGACTAGCGGCCGTTCCGACACAGATACGCAGTATTTT.

The V gene is TRBV29-1, the J gene TRBJ1-2; no reliable D call. The CDR3 is 15 residues long. The V gene's germline CDR1 is SQVTM and CDR2 ANQGSEA. With 0 bases removed from V and 2 bases from J, the gap between germline ends came to 13 bases. The CDR3 loop reads CSVEDLSDINYGYTF. The CDR3 bases are TGCAGCGTTGAAGATCTTAGTGATATCAACTATGGCTACACCTTC.